These 29 T cell receptor beta chains originate from one sample sequenced in a study of shared clonotypes between healthy human individuals. Here immunoSEQ multiplex PCR was the method, and the copy in TCRdb shows in-frame clones only, minus some. The sample has some 1 million clones, about 74% seen once. Sequencing used memory CD4+ T cells sorted from blood. The subset was: CD45RA-negative fraction. The receptors were sampled from a man between 18 and 35 years old in good health.

This chain joins TRBV10-1 and TRBJ2-2, with D tentatively TRBD1 (7 bases). Germline V gene sequence: CDR1 WNHNN, CDR2 SYGVQD (reference sequence). Between the trimmed V and J ends, which lost 4 bases and 1 base, there was a span of 13 bases. The CDR3 is 16 residues long. The DNA of the CDR3 is TGCGCCAGCAGTGGGGGGGACAGCAGGAACACCGGGGAGCTGTTTTTT. Protein sequence: CASSGGDSRNTGELFF.

The J gene is TRBJ2-3, the V gene TRBV5-1; 8 bases line up with TRBD2. With 3 bases clipped from V and 5 bases from J, the junction kept 5 bases outside the gene matches. The CDR3 consists of 14 residues. Germline CDR1 is SGHRS and CDR2 is YFSETQ. In DNA, the CDR3 is TGCGCCAGCAGCTCGGGACTAGTGCTAGATACGCAGTATTTT. Encoded protein: CASSSGLVLDTQYF.

The rearrangement links TRBV7-2 to TRBJ2-2; D call uncertain. V was pared by 2 bases and J by 2 bases, with 9 bases between. The germline gives CDR1 SGHTA, CDR2 FQGNSA. The CDR3 extends over 15 amino acids. Here the CDR3 reads CASSLLVLNTGELFF. The CDR3 DNA is TGTGCCAGCAGCTTATTAGTACTTAACACCGGGGAGCTGTTTTTT.

The chain employs TRBV9 and TRBJ2-7; D call uncertain. Germline V gives CDR1 SGDLS, CDR2 YYNGEE. CDR3 length: 16 residues. Trimming took 0 bases from V and 4 from J, leaving 17 bases between them. CDR3 DNA sequence: TGTGCCAGCAGCGTAGCTTATGCCAGGAGAGCTTACGAGCAGTACTTC. Translation gives CASSVAYARRAYEQYF.

The chain joins TRBV6-1 to TRBJ2-3, with TRBD2 matching 8 bases. The CDR3 totals 16 residues. J was trimmed by 6 bases and V by 2 bases; bases with no gene match: 10. Germline-derived CDR1 and CDR2 are MNHNS and SASEGT. The CDR3 sequence: CASSEMRGTSLDTQYF. CDR3 DNA sequence: TGTGCCAGCAGTGAAATGCGAGGGACTAGTTTGGATACGCAGTATTTT.

This chain uses TRBV10-2 with TRBJ2-1, with D maybe TRBD2 (5 bases). CDR1 WSHSY and CDR2 SAAADI come from the germline V gene. With 3 bases removed from V and 6 bases from J, the gap between germline ends came to 15 bases. The CDR3 has 15 amino acids. The CDR3 DNA reads as TGCGCCAGCAGTGACCTAGCAGGAAAAGTCAATGAGCAGTTCTTC. It encodes CASSDLAGKVNEQFF.

This clone was seen only once. V and J are TRBV27 and TRBJ2-3; D gene ambiguous. Between the trimmed V and J ends, which lost 0 bases and 3 bases, there was a span of 10 bases. This CDR3 is built from 15 residues. Germline V gives CDR1 MNHEY, CDR2 SMNVEV (reference sequence). CDR3 nucleotides: TGTGCCAGCAGTTTATCGCCAGCGCGTACAGATACGCAGTATTTT. As protein: CASSLSPARTDTQYF.

The rearrangement joins TRBV4-1 to TRBJ2-1; 8 bases line up with TRBD2. This CDR3 has 17 residues. Germline V CDR1 and CDR2: MGHRA, YSYEKL. Trimming removed 3 bases from V and 0 bases from J; junction bases left unmatched: 7. CDR3 loop: CASSQVSGLVSYNEQFF. CDR3 bases: TGCGCCAGCAGCCAGGTATCGGGACTAGTCTCCTACAATGAGCAGTTCTTC.

This clone has more than one count but fewer than ten. The chain couples TRBV28 to TRBJ1-1, with D perhaps matching TRBD1 (5 bases). This CDR3 is built from 12 residues. V was shortened by 3 bases and J by 11 bases, with 13 bases between the two germline ends. Germline CDR1 and CDR2: MDHEN and SYDVKM. CDR3 sequence reads: CASSLLGEVAFF. The DNA of the CDR3 is TGTGCCAGCAGTTTGCTAGGGGAAGTCGCTTTCTTT.

The J gene is TRBJ2-7, the V gene TRBV11-2, with a possible D match to TRBD2 (5 bases). The V gene's germline CDR1 is SGHAT and CDR2 FQNNGV. CDR3 length: 16 residues. Trimming took 5 bases from V and 5 from J, leaving 22 bases between them. The chain's CDR3 is CASSLGTGIRPHEQYF. The CDR3 coding sequence is TGTGCCAGCAGCCTAGGCACCGGGATTCGGCCCCACGAGCAGTACTTC.

The chain joins TRBV7-2 to TRBJ1-4; no reliable D call. This CDR3 has 16 residues. Germline CDR1 and CDR2: SGHTA and FQGNSA. V was pared by 1 base and J by 8 bases, with 17 bases between. The CDR3 here is CASSLVATLAGEKLFF. In DNA, the CDR3 is TGTGCCAGCAGCTTAGTCGCGACCTTAGCTGGGGAAAAACTGTTTTTT.

This clone was seen just once. This sample includes further DNA sequences coding for the same CDR3. The gene calls are TRBV10-3 and TRBJ2-5; D not resolved. V was shortened by 0 bases and J by 5 bases, with 7 bases between the two germline ends. The CDR3 has 13 amino acids. Germline V gives CDR1 ENHRY, CDR2 SYGVKD. DNA of the CDR3: TGTGCCATCAGTGAGTCTCCGGCTGAGACCCAGTACTTC. It specifies CAISESPAETQYF.

Of note for this clone: A read error is possible here, since a much larger clone lies one base away. The chain combines TRBV6-6 with TRBJ2-6; 8 bases map to TRBD1. This CDR3 is built from 16 residues. Germline V CDR1 and CDR2: MNHNY, SVGAGI (reference sequence). The CDR3 reads CAGRYPQGAGANVLTF. The CDR3 bases are TGTGCCGGCAGATACCCCCAGGGGGCCGGGGCCAACGTCCTGACTTTC.

This rearrangement joins TRBV7-6 to TRBJ2-1; 8 bases map to TRBD2. V shed 5 bases, J shed 4 bases, and the junction held 7 bases outside the gene matches. Germline V gene sequence: CDR1 SGHVS, CDR2 FNYEAQ. CDR3 length equals 15 residues. This chain's CDR3 is CASSPLAGIYNEQFF. The DNA for the CDR3 is TGTGCCAGCAGCCCCCTAGCGGGCATATACAATGAGCAGTTCTTC.

This rearrangement joins TRBV18 to TRBJ1-1; no clear D gene. CDR3 length equals 12 residues. CDR1 and CDR2 from the germline V gene are KGHSH and LQKENI. The V end lost 8 bases, the J end lost 2 bases, and 9 bases lay between the germline ends. The CDR3 region is CASRTYNTEAFF. The CDR3 bases are TGTGCCAGCCGGACCTATAACACTGAAGCTTTCTTT.

Turning to this clone: At the DNA level, this CDR3 is encoded by other sequences in the same sample as well. The V call is TRBV5-1, the J call TRBJ2-5; D uncertain. The CDR3 contains 13 residues. Germline V gene data show CDR1 as SGHRS and CDR2 as YFSETQ. V gave up 0 bases and J gave up 2 bases, with 5 bases separating them. The CDR3 loop is CASSLGVQETQYF. The CDR3 DNA sequence: TGCGCCAGCAGCTTGGGGGTGCAAGAGACCCAGTACTTC.

There are many counts of this clone. V gene TRBV2 combines with J gene TRBJ1-6, with a possible D match to TRBD1 (5 bases). Per germline, CDR1 SNHLY and CDR2 FYNNEI. The V gene lost 5 bases and the J gene lost 7 bases, with 12 bases spanning the gap. There are 14 residues in the CDR3. CDR3 nucleotides: TGTGCCAGCAGTTTGCGACAGACAAATTCACCCCTCCACTTT. Protein product: CASSLRQTNSPLHF.

The rearrangement links TRBV28 to TRBJ2-7, with D perhaps being TRBD1 or TRBD2 (5 bases each). Germline CDR1 and CDR2: MDHEN and SYDVKM. CDR3 length equals 15 residues. V lost 3 bases and J lost 0, with 12 bases in between. CDR3 DNA sequence: TGTGCCAGCAGTTTTGAGGGGACCGCCTCCTACGAGCAGTACTTC. Translating gives CASSFEGTASYEQYF.

V is TRBV6-5 and J is TRBJ2-7; 10 bases are shared with TRBD1. Germline CDR1 is MNHEY and CDR2 is SVGAGI. The junction had 5 bases not matched to a gene; V was cut back by 6 bases and J by 6 bases. The CDR3 contains 13 residues. CDR3 residues: CASSRDRGSEQYF. In DNA form, the CDR3 reads TGTGCCAGCAGCCGGGACAGGGGATCCGAGCAGTACTTC.

This clone was seen only a few times. This rearrangement joins TRBV19 to TRBJ1-1; D gene uncertain. CDR1 is LNHDA and CDR2 is SQIVND in the germline V gene (reference sequence). The germline V and J ends were trimmed by 5 bases and 5 bases, with 15 bases remaining between them. This CDR3 has 14 amino acids. CDR3 amino acids: CASSGQLRGTEAFF. The CDR3 DNA reads as TGTGCCAGTAGTGGGCAGCTACGCGGGACTGAAGCTTTCTTT.

The genes are TRBV7-2 and TRBJ2-7; D not resolved. CDR3 length: 14 residues. Trimming removed 5 bases from V and 2 bases from J, with 13 bases in between. Germline V gene data show CDR1 as SGHTA and CDR2 as FQGNSA. The CDR3 spells CASSPRGSAYEQYF. The CDR3 DNA sequence: TGTGCCAGCAGCCCGCGAGGCTCCGCCTACGAGCAGTACTTC.

The V gene is TRBV9, the J gene TRBJ2-7; D unclear. Trimming cost V 0 bases and J 1 base, with 8 bases left between them. CDR3 size: 14 residues. Germline CDR1 SGDLS, CDR2 YYNGEE. The CDR3 loop reads CASSVDHSSYEQYF. DNA for the CDR3: TGTGCCAGCAGCGTAGATCACAGTTCCTACGAGCAGTACTTC.

The chain is built from TRBV5-7 and TRBJ1-2; 10 bases agree with TRBD1. TRBV5-7 is an ORF; its function is uncertain. V shed 2 bases, J shed 6 bases, and the junction held 1 base outside the gene matches. This CDR3 has 13 amino acids. CDR3 sequence reads: CASSLGQGDGYTF. The CDR3 coding sequence is TGTGCCAGCAGCTTAGGACAGGGGGATGGCTACACCTTC.

V gene TRBV7-6 combines with J gene TRBJ1-1; no definite D call. V lost 1 base and J 7 bases, leaving 4 bases between the germline ends. The CDR3 is 11 amino acids. Germline V gives CDR1 SGHVS, CDR2 FNYEAQ. The CDR3 protein is CASSLGGEAFF. For the CDR3, the DNA is TGTGCCAGCAGCTTAGGGGGTGAAGCTTTCTTT.

The chain is built from TRBV30 and TRBJ1-5; D remains ambiguous. CDR3 length: 16 residues. Trimming pared 0 bases from V and 1 base from J, leaving 13 bases between. The V gene's germline CDR1 is GTSNPN and CDR2 SVGIG (reference sequence). The CDR3 here is CAWSVRNGPSNQPQHF. The CDR3 DNA is TGTGCCTGGAGTGTAAGGAACGGGCCAAGCAATCAGCCCCAGCATTTT.

The CDR3 bases are TGTGCCAGCAGCAAACCTGGACAGGGGAAGAACTATGGCTACACCTTC. The encoded protein is CASSKPGQGKNYGYTF. The rearrangement uses TRBV21-1 and TRBJ1-2; the listed D gene, TRBD1, was not tested against the DNA. TRBV21-1 is labeled a pseudogene. This CDR3 region has 16 residues.

The chain uses TRBV5-4 and TRBJ2-1; D is unresolved. The CDR3 length is 15 residues. V dropped 1 base and J dropped 0 bases, with 8 bases sitting between them. Per the germline V gene, CDR1 is SGHNT and CDR2 is YYREEE (reference sequence). The CDR3 DNA follows: TGTGCCAGCAGCTTGTTACGAAGCTCCTACAATGAGCAGTTCTTC. This sequence encodes CASSLLRSSYNEQFF. Variable domain in full (rest from reference TRBV5-4 and TRBJ2-1): ETGVTQSPTHLIKTRGQQVTLRCSSQSGHNTVSWYQQALGQGPQFIFQYYREEENGRGNFPPRFSGLQFPNYSSELNVNALELDDSALYLCASSLLRSSYNEQFFGPGTRLTVL.

The chain uses TRBV2 and TRBJ2-1; 11 positions agree with TRBD1. Germline CDR1 SNHLY, CDR2 FYNNEI. The junction had 7 bases not matched to a gene; V was cut back by 6 bases and J by 6 bases. This CDR3 comprises 15 residues. For the CDR3, the DNA is TGTGCCAGCAGCTACGGGACAGGGGGAAGCAATGAGCAGTTCTTC. This translates into CASSYGTGGSNEQFF.

There are a few counts of this clone. The chain carries TRBV19 and TRBJ1-2, with D hard to call. From germline, CDR1 is LNHDA and CDR2 SQIVND (reference sequence). With 0 bases removed from V and 4 bases from J, the gap between germline ends came to 9 bases. There are 14 residues in the CDR3. The CDR3 DNA sequence: TGTGCCAGTAGTATAGATTTACGAGGCTATGGCTACACCTTC. As protein: CASSIDLRGYGYTF.